The clone carrying this TCR beta chain was observed a handful of times. The antigen is undetermined. These data are taken from a study of CD8 T cells in ankylosing spondylitis. Notes on the study in general: Blood from ankylosing spondylitis patients appeared to carry a characteristic roughly 8-variant TCR beta motif. Disease-linked clones reportedly concentrated significantly in matched ankylosing spondylitis synovial fluid. Both synovial fluid and blood in reactive arthritis had previously been reported to carry some motif variants.

5'-RACE, quantitative and with molecular barcodes, yielded the TCR beta libraries. TCRdb re-called the 5' RACE reads with MiXCR, one entry per CDR3 protein. Among roughly 150,000 distinct CDR3 sequences, just over 9.5% were seen once, and the ten largest hold over 12%. This CDR3 has 15 residues. The germline gives CDR1 DFQATT, CDR2 SNEGSKA (reference sequence). The clonotype originates from a female donor with ankylosing spondylitis or in good health (not recorded which). V is TRBV20-1 and J is TRBJ2-2, with 8 nucleotides matching TRBD2. The sequencing sample was made of blood, either unsorted or a sorted T cell fraction (not recorded which). The CDR3 DNA reads as TGCAGGACACCCCTCGGGAGGGGTGACACCGGGGAGCTGTTTTTT. This sequence encodes CRTPLGRGDTGELFF.